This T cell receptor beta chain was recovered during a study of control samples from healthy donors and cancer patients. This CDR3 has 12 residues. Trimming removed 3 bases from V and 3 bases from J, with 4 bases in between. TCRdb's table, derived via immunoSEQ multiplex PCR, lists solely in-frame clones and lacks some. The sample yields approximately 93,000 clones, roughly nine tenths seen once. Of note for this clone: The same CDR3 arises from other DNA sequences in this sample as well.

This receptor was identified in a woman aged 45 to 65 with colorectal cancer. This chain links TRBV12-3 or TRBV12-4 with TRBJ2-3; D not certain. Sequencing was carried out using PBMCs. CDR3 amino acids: CASSFNTDTQYF. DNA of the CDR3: TGTGCCAGCAGTTTCAATACAGATACGCAGTATTTT.